This T cell receptor beta chain was retrieved from a study of T-cell reconstitution after alpha-beta-depleted transplantation in children (dated by TCRdb to about 2016). About the investigation overall: Using TCR repertoire profiling, the study followed T-cell immune reconstitution in a quantitative way in children after TCRalphabeta/CD19-depleted allogeneic hematopoietic cell transplantation.

Libraries came from PCR. This sample was sequenced with an Illumina HiSeq 2500. To normalize quantification of the TCRbeta repertoire, the TCR libraries were built with molecular barcoding that relied on unique molecular identifiers. TCRdb reran the public reads through fastp at Q25 and MiXCR, keeping productive beta chains. Here each entry gathers all rows of one CDR3 protein and keeps the most common genes and DNA. The sample data list fewer than 400,000 distinct CDR3 sequences, and 23% of these were observed just once. The ten most abundant clones make up 9.5% to 13% of the sample. Trimmed from V: 5 bases; trimmed from J: 3 bases; junction bases lacking a gene match: 9. The CDR3, from cysteine to phenylalanine, totals 15 residues. Only the CDR3 region is kept as DNA, spanning 45 bases read in frame from base 1. CDR1 and CDR2, looked up from the germline V gene (reference sequence), are DFQATT and SNEGSKA.

Points on this clonotype: Its target antigen remains unknown. No per-base quality is available; no much larger clone lies one base away.

Per the publication, the treatment or condition label means: allogeneic hematopoietic cell transplantation with graft depleted of TCRalphabeta T cells and CD19 B cells. TCRalphabeta/CD19-depleted allogeneic hematopoietic cell grafts were given to the transplant recipients, all of whom were children. Broader findings and caveats from the paper: Hyperexpanded clone frequencies declined over subsequent months; after one year, T-cell counts and TCRbeta diversity were mostly attributed to newly produced T cells. In some patients, the high TCRbeta diversity seen at day 60 was put down to recipient T cells and intrathymic progenitors that had survived conditioning. The apparently early alphabetaT-cell count recovery about two months after transplant was reportedly dependent on only several hundred rapidly expanded clones derived from non-depleted graft cells.

Here the sequenced sample was PBMCs, mostly from graft donor cells, taken 180 days after TCRalphabeta/CD19-depleted stem cell transplant. The chain employs TRBV20-1 and TRBJ2-1, with TRBD2 matching 8 junction bases. The clonotype was recovered from a male patient aged 5 to 17 who had a stem cell transplant for acute lymphoblastic leukemia, so the T cells may come from the graft donor. The DNA reads TGCAGTGCTCCGGGAATAGCGGGGTACTACAATGAGCAGTTCTTC. Its protein product is CSAPGIAGYYNEQFF.